A selection of T cell receptor beta chains follows, all from one sample in a study of T cells in pancreatic ductal adenocarcinoma. The data were produced by immunoSEQ multiplex PCR, yet TCRdb's version contains in-frame clones alone and is incomplete. The data contain 100,000 or so clones, around 96% of them singletons. Sequenced material: PBMCs. The source is a human donor with pancreatic ductal adenocarcinoma. CDR3s include the opening cysteine and the closing phenylalanine or tryptophan. D genes are given only for firm matches. Expanded clones get a size class; other rows say once, few or many, or leave the size out.

J	V	length	D	size	CDR3	DNA
TRBJ2-7	TRBV16	13	.	once	CASSQQVRYEQYF	TGTGCCAGCAGCCAGCAGGTTCGGTACGAGCAGTACTTC
TRBJ2-3	TRBV14	12	.	.	CASSPRHDTQYF	TGTGCCAGCAGCCCCAGACACGATACGCAGTATTTT
TRBJ2-7	TRBV28	15	TRBD2	.	CASTTGGGPLYEQYF	TGTGCCAGCACGACCGGGGGAGGGCCTCTCTACGAGCAGTACTTC
TRBJ1-5	TRBV28	14	.	.	CASSRTASDQPQHF	TGTGCCAGCAGCAGGACAGCCTCGGATCAGCCCCAGCATTTT
TRBJ2-1	TRBV7-9	15	TRBD2	.	CASSLGGSAYNEQFF	TGTGCCAGCAGCTTAGGCGGGAGCGCCTACAATGAGCAGTTCTTC
TRBJ2-2	TRBV5-1	18	TRBD2	once	CASSLGLAGGPGTGELFF	TGCGCCAGCAGCTTGGGACTAGCGGGAGGGCCGGGCACCGGGGAGCTGTTTTTT
TRBJ2-3	TRBV5-1	13	TRBD2	.	CASSWGGPDTQYF	TGCGCCAGCAGCTGGGGAGGGCCGGATACGCAGTATTTT
TRBJ1-5	TRBV5-6	16	.	.	CASSSSREGSNQPQHF	TGTGCCAGCAGCTCCTCCAGGGAAGGAAGCAATCAGCCCCAGCATTTT
TRBJ1-5	TRBV5-8	13	.	few	CASKGPGNQPQHF	TGTGCCAGCAAAGGCCCAGGAAATCAGCCCCAGCATTTT
TRBJ2-5	TRBV5-4	15	TRBD2	.	CASSSNLAGGETQYF	TGTGCCAGCAGCTCGAATCTAGCGGGAGGGGAGACCCAGTACTTC
TRBJ2-7	TRBV12-5	11	.	.	CASGLSGEQYF	TGTGCTAGTGGTTTGTCCGGCGAGCAGTACTTC
TRBJ2-7	TRBV15	14	TRBD1	.	CATSRRGQGEEQYF	TGTGCCACCAGCAGGAGGGGACAGGGGGAAGAGCAGTACTTC
TRBJ2-5	TRBV6-5	14	.	.	CASSSSVVQETQYF	.
TRBJ1-2	TRBV27	15	.	.	CASSLSGQAVYGYTF	TGTGCCAGCAGTTTATCGGGTCAGGCAGTTTATGGCTACACCTTC
TRBJ2-3	TRBV29-1	14	TRBD2	.	CSVQGLAGEDTQYF	TGCAGCGTCCAAGGACTAGCGGGAGAAGATACGCAGTATTTT
TRBJ2-3	TRBV5-1	15	TRBD2	.	CASSLADGRGDTQYF	TGCGCCAGCAGCTTGGCCGACGGGAGGGGAGATACGCAGTATTTT
TRBJ2-1	TRBV7-9	19	.	.	CASSHSRRAAPSSYNEQFF	TGTGCCAGCAGCCATTCTCGGAGGGCGGCCCCGAGCTCCTACAATGAGCAGTTCTTC